This T cell receptor beta chain was found in a study of cytomegalovirus exposure and HLA in healthy donors. General study points: Presence/absence results assume similar sequencing depth per donor, which may not hold. The authors judged a highly shared variant cluster likely a sequencing artifact. It was in a later analysis that TCR association rates were seen to vary by HLA locus, highest for DRB1 and lowest for HLA-C. Indistinguishable V segments, including TRBV6-2 and TRBV6-3, were excluded.

The PCR contained 60 Vbeta and 13 Jbeta primers. The table came from immunoSEQ multiplex PCR; TCRdb's copy has only in-frame clones and leaves some out. Of about 220,000 clones detected, around 76% appear once; the ten largest clones hold 5% to 6.5%. Germline values: CDR1 SGHNT, CDR2 YENEEA. V gave up 4 bases and J gave up 4 bases, with 20 bases separating them. CDR3 length equals 17 residues. Worth noting for this clone: Its antigen is unknown.

The sequence was obtained from a woman aged 40 to 55 in good health and CMV-seropositive. The sequenced sample consisted of PBMCs. This chain connects TRBV11-3 to TRBJ2-1; perhaps TRBD1 as D (6 bases). CDR3 loop: CASSSIRGIQGYNEQFF. The CDR3 DNA reads as TGTGCCAGCAGCTCTATTAGGGGGATACAGGGTTACAATGAGCAGTTCTTC.